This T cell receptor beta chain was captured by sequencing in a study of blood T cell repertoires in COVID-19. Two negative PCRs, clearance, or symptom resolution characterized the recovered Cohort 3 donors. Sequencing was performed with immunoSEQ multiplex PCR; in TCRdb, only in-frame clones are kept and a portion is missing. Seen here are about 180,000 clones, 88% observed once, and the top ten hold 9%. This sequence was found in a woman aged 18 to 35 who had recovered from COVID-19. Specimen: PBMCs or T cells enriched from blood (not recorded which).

The CDR3 is CASSHTEQGDYGYTF. DNA for the CDR3: TGCGCCAGCAGCCATACTGAACAGGGGGACTATGGCTACACCTTC. The V gene is TRBV4-1, the J gene TRBJ1-2; 8 bases line up with TRBD1. Per germline, CDR1 MGHRA and CDR2 YSYEKL. CDR3 length: 15 amino acids. V lost 3 bases and J lost 3; bases outside the gene matches: 6.